The 10 T cell receptor beta chains presented below share a single source sample, sequenced in a study of blood T cell repertoires in COVID-19. Repertoires were generated with immunoSEQ multiplex PCR, while TCRdb's copy carries only in-frame clones and drops some. This sample has over 250,000 clones, with roughly 80% found just once. The sequenced material came from PBMCs or T cells enriched from blood (not recorded which). These receptor sequences come from a man aged 25-45 years with acute COVID-19.

The V gene is TRBV3-1 (or the pseudogene TRBV3-2), the J gene TRBJ1-3, with D unclear. CDR3 size: 14 residues. CDR1 and CDR2 (germline): LGHDT, YNNKEL (reference sequence). Trimming left V 1 base short and J 4 bases short, with 8 bases between. The CDR3 loop is CASSQGSIGNTIYF. For the CDR3, the DNA is TGTGCCAGCAGCCAAGGGTCTATCGGAAACACCATATATTTT.

The V call is TRBV15, the J call TRBJ2-5, with a possible D match to TRBD2 (7 bases). From germline, CDR1 is LNHNV and CDR2 YYDKDF (reference sequence). The CDR3 consists of 14 residues. V dropped 3 bases and J dropped 4 bases, with 12 bases sitting between them. The CDR3 nucleotides are TGTGCCACCAGCAGGGCGGGGGCGGGAGAGACCCAGTACTTC. Protein sequence: CATSRAGAGETQYF.

This clone was found once. This chain joins TRBV24-1 and TRBJ1-5, with D hard to call. V dropped 3 bases and J dropped 4 bases, with 6 bases sitting between them. CDR1 and CDR2 (germline): KGHDR, SFDVKD. The CDR3 runs 13 residues. The CDR3 DNA sequence: TGTGCCACCAGTGATCCGGGGAATCAGCCCCAGCATTTT. It is translated as CATSDPGNQPQHF.

The chain recombines TRBV29-1 with TRBJ1-2, with 7 bases matching TRBD1. The germline gives CDR1 SQVTM, CDR2 ANQGSEA. The length of the CDR3 is 11 residues. V was clipped by 7 bases and J by 6 bases; unmatched bases: 5. CDR3 DNA sequence: TGCAGCGGGAAAGGGACAGATGGCTACACCTTC. Protein product: CSGKGTDGYTF.

In its sample, this clone was seen once. The J gene is TRBJ2-2, the V gene TRBV19, with 10 bases matching TRBD2. Germline assignment: CDR1 LNHDA and CDR2 SQIVND (reference sequence). The CDR3 is made up of 18 amino acids. V shed 4 bases and J 1 base; nucleotides not matched to a gene: 9. CDR3 sequence: CASSTSKGLAVNTGELFF. CDR3 DNA: TGTGCCAGTAGTACCTCGAAAGGACTAGCGGTGAACACCGGGGAGCTGTTTTTT.

The gene calls are TRBV11-3 and TRBJ2-5, with TRBD1 identical over 10 bases. V shed 4 bases, J shed 5 bases, and the junction held 7 bases outside the gene matches. The CDR3 runs 15 residues. Germline values: CDR1 SGHNT, CDR2 YENEEA. CDR3 amino acids: CASSSFTDRGETQYF. The CDR3 DNA follows: TGTGCCAGCAGCTCCTTCACGGACAGGGGGGAGACCCAGTACTTC.

The chain couples TRBV5-6 to TRBJ1-6; no definite D call. The germline gives CDR1 SGHDT, CDR2 YYEEEE. Trimming removed 6 bases from V and 5 bases from J, with 9 bases in between. The CDR3 is 13 residues long. The CDR3 DNA sequence: TGTGCCAGCACCGAGAGTAATAATTCACCCCTCCACTTT. It specifies CASTESNNSPLHF. Complete variable domain (other parts from reference TRBV5-6 and TRBJ1-6): DAGVTQSPTHLIKTRGQQVTLRCSPKSGHDTVSWYQQALGQGPQFIFQYYEEEERQRGNFPDRFSGHQFPNYSSELNVNALLLGDSALYLCASTESNNSPLHFGNGTRLTVT.

The rearrangement joins TRBV6-5 to TRBJ1-4; no clear D. This CDR3 has 13 residues. Germline CDR1 is MNHEY and CDR2 is SVGAGI. V lost 5 bases, J lost 8 bases, and 12 bases lay in between. This CDR3 is CASSRITVEKLFF. The CDR3 coding sequence is TGTGCCAGCAGTCGCATCACAGTAGAAAAACTGTTTTTT.

The chain is built from TRBV7-9 and TRBJ1-1, with D unresolved. Per the germline V gene, CDR1 is SEHNR and CDR2 is FQNEAQ (reference sequence). Trimming stripped 1 base from V and 5 bases from J, with 8 bases between. This CDR3 contains 13 residues. The CDR3 coding sequence is TGTGCCAGCAGCTTAGAAACTTCGACTGAAGCTTTCTTT. Its protein product is CASSLETSTEAFF.

V gene TRBV7-9 combines with J gene TRBJ1-4; D might be TRBD1 (6 bases). This CDR3 has 16 amino acids. Germline-derived CDR1 and CDR2 are SEHNR and FQNEAQ (reference sequence). The germline V and J ends were trimmed by 5 bases and 1 base, with 14 bases remaining between them. CDR3 residues: CASSEDGGLTNEKLFF. In DNA, the CDR3 is TGTGCCAGCAGCGAAGATGGGGGCTTAACTAATGAAAAACTGTTTTTT.